The entry that follows covers one T cell receptor (beta chain) sequence. No antigen is known for it. These data are taken from a study of chemoradiotherapy in HPV16-positive cancers. About the research overall: Candidate HPV-specific T-cell clones and common TCR motifs came from functional assays in two HPV16-positive patients.

TCRdb's table, derived via immunoSEQ multiplex PCR, lists solely in-frame clones and lacks some. The table includes about 20,000 clones, 92% detected once. Findings and limits, study-wide: Candidate HPV-specific clones and E7-related TCR motifs grew in tumor during treatment. Only a couple of HPV16-positive patients supplied the functional HPV-specificity definition. HPV-responsive T-cell expansion during chemoradiotherapy was linked to improved recurrence-free survival in HPV16-positive patients.

The sample consisted of blood, taken from a patient who underwent chemoradiotherapy. This sequence originates from a human donor with HPV-associated anogenital cancer.

The CDR3 bases are TGTGCCAGCAGCGTATCACACCGGGACTCCTACGAGCAGTACTTC. Its translation is CASSVSHRDSYEQYF. The rearrangement links TRBV5-4 to TRBJ2-7; D might be TRBD2 (5 bases). V lost 4 bases and J lost 0, with 14 bases in between. This CDR3 has 15 residues. In germline, CDR1 is SGHNT, CDR2 YYREEE (reference sequence). Together with reference TRBV5-4 and TRBJ2-7, the CDR3 gives the full variable domain: ETGVTQSPTHLIKTRGQQVTLRCSSQSGHNTVSWYQQALGQGPQFIFQYYREEENGRGNFPPRFSGLQFPNYSSELNVNALELDDSALYLCASSVSHRDSYEQYFGPGTRLTVT.